This paragraph covers one T cell receptor beta chain sequence. This clone was counted a single time. Its antigen target is currently unknown. There are no base qualities to consult, and no much larger clone falls within one base. The data derive from a study of blood T cell repertoires in COVID-19 (dated by TCRdb to about 2020). About the full investigation: Collaborator samples came from the United States, Italy and Spain and covered acute and convalescent phases of COVID-19. The prospective study material was composed of cDNA or gDNA derived from T cells, B-cell-depleted T cells, or PBMCs. The dataset comprised deeply sampled blood TCRbeta repertoires from subjects exposed to, actively infected with, or recovered from COVID-19. A de-identified subject ID, COVID-19 status, age in years and sex were almost always included in the sample metadata. Where HLA class I and class II types were available, the types were taken from metadata supplied by the sample provider, not from assay-based typing. The repertoires were released in a freely available public database intended as a resource for research on the immune response to SARS-CoV-2. Samples came from the ongoing ImmuneRACE study (first 160 participants) plus 1,254 subjects from 6 global collaborators. Study-level results and caveats: The amount of clinical and demographic metadata varied by source and participant and was provided uncurated.

The immunoSEQ Assay, a bias-controlled multiplex PCR, was used to amplify TCRbeta CDR3 regions from genomic DNA. Regarding the original processing steps: The number of nucleated cells in each sample was estimated by amplification of reference gene primers within the assay. To quantify the absolute abundance of each unique TCRbeta CDR3 rearrangement, sequence reads were collapsed and filtered. For each sample, productive Simpson clonality was calculated as the square root of Simpson's diversity index over productive rearrangements. The table was pulled from immuneACCESS by TCRdb, which kept in-frame rearrangements only. Such tables lose some clones; where checked, under half of the loss comes from unresolved V genes, and the rest has no known cause. The V and J calls and clone size were taken over from that table, and D and trimming were inferred from the DNA. For this sample there are around 230,000 clones; around 80% appear just once. The leading ten clones occupy approximately 7.4% of the sample.

Collaborating institutions collected whole blood in K2EDTA tubes following their own protocols. For TCRbeta analysis, collaborators shipped samples in one of three forms: frozen whole blood, isolated PBMCs, or DNA extracted from either of those sample types. From its cysteine to its phenylalanine, the CDR3 spans 11 amino acids. Kept here is only the CDR3 DNA, which spans 33 bases and is read in frame from base 1. The germline ends are 8 bases apart after V is trimmed by 7 bases and J by 4 bases. Per the germline V gene, SQVTM is the CDR1 and ANQGSEA is the CDR2. This receptor was taken from a woman aged 45 to 65 with acute or convalescent COVID-19. This chain is built from TRBV29-1 and TRBJ1-3, with an unclear D gene assignment. Sequenced: peripheral blood. The sequenced DNA: TGCAGCGCGGACTCAGGAAACACCATATATTTT. It translates to CSADSGNTIYF. With all but the CDR3 taken from the reference TRBV29-1 and TRBJ1-3 genes, the full variable domain is: SAVISQKPSRDICQRGTSLTIQCQVDSQVTMMFWYRQQPGQSLTLIATANQGSEATYESGFVIDKFPISRPNLTFSTLTVSNMSPEDSSIYLCSADSGNTIYFGEGSWLTVV.